The 7 T cell receptor beta chains below all came from one sample that was sequenced in a study of T cell repertoires in cytomegalovirus infection (dated by TCRdb to between 2018 and 2021). No antigen has been identified for these receptors. The treatment or condition label, read with the paper, signifies: in vitro stimulation with specific CMV peptide epitopes to enrich CMV-specific T cells. Sequencing instrument: Illumina HiSeq 1500. In-frame beta chains were kept once TCRdb had trimmed the public reads at Q25 with fastp and called clones with MiXCR. Rows are combined by CDR3 protein, so each entry shows the most common genes and DNA. The sample table shows fewer than 850,000 distinct CDR3 sequences, and 29% are seen once. The top ten constitute around 13% of the sample. This sample comprised cultured CD8+ T cells from PBMCs, obtained from culture after CMV antigen stimulation. The receptors were gathered from a human donor in good health (CMV status not recorded). Some clones in this sample may be carry-over from other donors' samples.

This clonotype was counted only a few times. The chain is built from TRBV19 and TRBJ2-1, with TRBD1 identical over 8 bases. V dropped 7 bases and J dropped 0; count of bases not matched to a gene: 8. This CDR3 is built from 16 residues. Per germline, CDR1 LNHDA and CDR2 SQIVND (reference sequence). The CDR3 here is CASTQDRENSYNEQFF. The CDR3 nucleotides read TGTGCCAGTACCCAGGACAGGGAAAACTCCTACAATGAGCAGTTCTTC.

This clonotype was counted only a few times. The rearrangement uses TRBV27 and TRBJ1-6, with D unresolved. The V gene lost 3 bases and the J gene lost 8 bases, with 8 bases spanning the gap. Germline loops: CDR1 MNHEY, CDR2 SMNVEV (reference sequence). The CDR3 covers 13 residues. Here the CDR3 reads CASSLYVDSPLHF. In nucleotides, the CDR3 is TGTGCCAGCAGTTTGTATGTCGATTCACCCCTCCACTTT.

This clonotype was seen at least ten times. V usage is TRBV7-6 and J usage is TRBJ1-3; D gene uncertain. CDR1 is SGHVS, CDR2 FNYEAQ, per germline. Trimming removed 1 base from V and 4 bases from J, with 2 bases in between. The CDR3 contains 12 residues. The CDR3 here is CASSLDGNTIYF. The CDR3, as DNA: TGTGCCAGCAGCTTAGACGGAAACACCATATATTTT.

The table lists this clonotype with a few counts. In DNA, the CDR3 is TGTGCCACCCTCCCCAGGGGCACCTTGAACACTGAAGCTTTCTTT. It translates to CATLPRGTLNTEAFF. The chain combines TRBV19 with TRBJ1-1; maybe TRBD1 (6 bases). CDR1 LNHDA and CDR2 SQIVND come from the germline V gene (reference sequence). Trimming took off 10 bases at V and 0 bases at J, with 18 bases between the two ends. The CDR3 is 15 residues long.

V is TRBV6-1 and J is TRBJ1-5, with unresolved D. The ends were cut back, 5 bases at V and 9 bases at J, with 14 bases in the middle. The CDR3 totals 13 residues. Per the germline V gene, CDR1 is MNHNS and CDR2 is SASEGT. The CDR3 loop is CASSHRGDLPQHF. Here the CDR3 DNA reads TGTGCCAGCAGTCACCGTGGGGATTTGCCCCAGCATTTT.

The chain couples TRBV6-5 to TRBJ1-1, with no clear D. The CDR3 has 14 amino acids. The germline V gene has CDR1 MNHEY and CDR2 SVGAGI. Trimming took off 1 base at V and 2 bases at J, with 8 bases between the two ends. In DNA, the CDR3 is TGTGCCAGCAGTTACTTTGGGGAAAACACTGAAGCTTTCTTT. It is translated as CASSYFGENTEAFF.

The table lists this clonotype with a few counts. The chain has TRBV28 and TRBJ1-2, with a possible D match to TRBD1 (6 bases). This CDR3 has 14 amino acids. CDR1 is MDHEN and CDR2 is SYDVKM in the germline V gene. Trimming cost V 6 bases and J 4 bases, with 15 bases left between them. As DNA, the CDR3 is TGTGCCAGCAGAACACAGGGTAACGGCTATGGCTACACCTTC. Translation: CASRTQGNGYGYTF.